This passage covers 25 T cell receptor beta chains from one sample sequenced in a study of T cells in localized non-small cell lung cancer. Sequencing used immunoSEQ multiplex PCR; TCRdb keeps in-frame clones, though not all of them. Here the sample spans around 50,000 clones, around 86% being singletons. Sequencing was performed on peripheral blood, taken before any cancer treatment. These receptor sequences come from a male donor at least 60 years old with stage III squamous cell lung carcinoma.

This chain connects TRBV27 to TRBJ2-7, with D perhaps TRBD1 (6 bases). The CDR3 runs 16 residues. Trimming stripped 2 bases from V and 2 bases from J, with 16 bases between. Per germline, CDR1 MNHEY and CDR2 SMNVEV (reference sequence). CDR3 region: CASSLNIMGAAYEQYF. DNA of the CDR3: TGTGCCAGCAGTTTAAACATTATGGGGGCCGCCTACGAGCAGTACTTC.

The chain joins TRBV11-2 to TRBJ2-5; 7 nucleotides line up with TRBD1. Germline CDR1 SGHAT, CDR2 FQNNGV. With V trimmed by 4 bases and J by 4 bases, 6 bases remained unmatched. The CDR3 sequence is 14 residues long. CDR3 loop: CASSSSGGRETQYF. CDR3 bases: TGTGCCAGCAGCTCATCAGGGGGACGAGAGACCCAGTACTTC.

The CDR3 DNA reads as TGCAGCGTTGAGCTAGCGGGAGCAAGGAATGAGCAGTTCTTC. It specifies CSVELAGARNEQFF. This sequence joins TRBV29-1 and TRBJ2-1, with 10 bases lining up with TRBD2. Germline trimming cut 3 bases from V and 7 bases from J; bases unmatched to any gene: 6. CDR3 length equals 14 residues. Germline CDR1 and CDR2: SQVTM and ANQGSEA.

This clone was found once. The V and J genes are TRBV4-1 and TRBJ2-7, with unresolved D. This CDR3 region has 17 residues. Germline V CDR1 and CDR2: MGHRA, YSYEKL. With 3 bases removed from V and 0 bases from J, the gap between germline ends came to 18 bases. The CDR3 sequence is CASSHLVGLSFSYEQYF. Written as DNA, the CDR3 is TGCGCCAGCAGCCACCTCGTTGGGCTATCCTTCTCCTACGAGCAGTACTTC.

This sequence joins TRBV7-9 and TRBJ2-5; no clear D. CDR1 is SEHNR and CDR2 is FQNEAQ in the germline V gene (reference sequence). The CDR3 runs to 13 residues. Trimming stripped 5 bases from V and 5 bases from J, with 12 bases between. In nucleotides, the CDR3 is TGTGCCAGCAGCCTGACATTTGGGGAGACCCAGTACTTC. This sequence encodes CASSLTFGETQYF.

The CDR3, as DNA: TGTGCCAGCAGCGTAGCGGGGGGGGTAGGGACCCAGTACTTC. The encoded protein is CASSVAGGVGTQYF. The V call is TRBV11-2, the J call TRBJ2-5, with TRBD2 matching over 11 bases. V was pared by 5 bases and J by 7 bases, with 6 bases of the junction left unmatched. The CDR3 spans 14 residues. Looked up from germline, CDR1 is SGHAT and CDR2 is FQNNGV.

The chain employs TRBV7-2 and TRBJ1-2; D remains unclear. V gave up 3 bases and J gave up 8 bases, with 10 bases separating them. Germline V gene data show CDR1 as SGHTA and CDR2 as FQGNSA. The CDR3 extends over 12 amino acids. The CDR3 sequence: CASSFGVGGYTF. The CDR3 nucleotides are TGTGCCAGCAGCTTTGGGGTGGGAGGCTACACCTTC.

The chain is built from TRBV7-6 and TRBJ2-4; possibly TRBD2 for D (5 bases). Germline V gene sequence: CDR1 SGHVS, CDR2 FNYEAQ. This CDR3 region has 13 residues. With 3 bases removed from V and 9 bases from J, the gap between germline ends came to 12 bases. The DNA for the CDR3 is TGTGCCAGCAGCTTTCAAGAGGGCCGCATTCAGTACTTC. Translation: CASSFQEGRIQYF.

The chain carries TRBV6-5 and TRBJ1-3, with D perhaps TRBD1 (6 bases). Germline V gene sequence: CDR1 MNHEY, CDR2 SVGAGI. Deletions cut 8 bases from V and 0 bases from J, with 14 bases between. The CDR3 is made up of 15 amino acids. CDR3: CASSLGGVSGNTIYF. The CDR3 DNA is TGTGCCAGCTCCTTGGGGGGCGTCTCTGGAAACACCATATATTTT.

CDR3 sequence: CASSLYEGAREQYF. CDR3 coding DNA: TGTGCCAGCAGCTTATATGAGGGGGCGAGGGAGCAGTACTTC. J is TRBJ2-7 and V is TRBV7-6, with 7 nucleotides matching TRBD1. CDR3 length equals 14 residues. With V trimmed by 2 bases and J by 7 bases, 8 bases remained unmatched. Germline CDR1 and CDR2: SGHVS and FNYEAQ. Complete variable domain (other parts from reference TRBV7-6 and TRBJ2-7): GAGVSQSPRYKVTKRGQDVALRCDPISGHVSLYWYRQALGQGPEFLTYFNYEAQQDKSGLPNDRFSAERPEGSISTLTIQRTEQRDSAMYRCASSLYEGAREQYFGPGTRLTVT.

This chain uses TRBV7-2 with TRBJ2-5; 8 bases agree with TRBD1. The CDR3 is made up of 14 amino acids. The V and J ends lost 5 bases and 5 bases, in that order; junction bases with no gene match: 7. The V gene's germline CDR1 is SGHTA and CDR2 FQGNSA. CDR3 sequence: CASSRGQGRETQYF. As DNA, the CDR3 is TGTGCCAGCAGCCGTGGACAGGGACGGGAGACCCAGTACTTC.

This chain uses TRBV5-1 with TRBJ1-1; a possible D gene is TRBD1 (6 bases). The CDR3 spans 16 residues. Germline V gene sequence: CDR1 SGHRS, CDR2 YFSETQ. The V gene lost 3 bases and the J gene lost 5 bases, with 20 bases spanning the gap. Written as DNA, the CDR3 is TGCGCCAGCAGCTCGGGGGGCCCGGGGTCCAGAACTGAAGCTTTCTTT. This sequence encodes CASSSGGPGSRTEAFF.

The V and J genes are TRBV6-1 and TRBJ1-6; D possibly corresponds to TRBD1 (6 bases). Between the trimmed V and J ends, which lost 10 bases and 6 bases, there was a span of 19 bases. The CDR3 totals 15 residues. Germline V CDR1 and CDR2: MNHNS, SASEGT. The CDR3 nucleotides are TGTGCCACCAACCCAGAGGGGGTTCCTAATTCACCCCTCCACTTT. This sequence encodes CATNPEGVPNSPLHF.

The rearrangement uses TRBV30 and TRBJ2-7, with 10 bases matching TRBD1. Trimming removed 3 bases from V and 3 bases from J; junction bases left unmatched: 5. The germline CDR1 and CDR2 sequences are GTSNPN and SVGIG (reference sequence). The CDR3 sequence is 14 residues long. The CDR3 here is CAWRGRDRGYEQYF. In DNA, the CDR3 is TGTGCCTGGAGGGGCCGGGACAGGGGCTACGAGCAGTACTTC.

This chain links TRBV7-2 with TRBJ2-7; 12 bases agree with TRBD2. The CDR3 consists of 16 residues. Germline V CDR1 and CDR2: SGHTA, FQGNSA. V lost 0 bases and J lost 6; bases outside the gene matches: 6. Written as DNA, the CDR3 is TGTGCCAGCAGCTTAGCGCTAGCGGGGGGGTCCAGCGAGCAGTACTTC. Translating it yields CASSLALAGGSSEQYF.

V is TRBV14 and J is TRBJ2-7, with a tentative D call TRBD2 (6 bases). CDR1 is SGHDN, CDR2 FVKESK, per germline. The V end was cut by 1 base, the J end by 3 bases, with 16 bases between. This CDR3 contains 16 residues. For the CDR3, the DNA is TGTGCCAGCAGCCAAGCGGCCGGGAGAGCACTCTACGAGCAGTACTTC. It yields the protein CASSQAAGRALYEQYF.

The rearrangement joins TRBV28 to TRBJ1-3; D unclear. The V and J ends lost 10 bases and 0 bases respectively, with 16 bases between them. Germline loops: CDR1 MDHEN, CDR2 SYDVKM. This CDR3 comprises 15 residues. The CDR3 here is CAIQPGAVSGNTIYF. CDR3 bases: TGTGCCATCCAACCAGGAGCGGTCTCTGGAAACACCATATATTTT.

Concerning this clone itself: Other DNA sequences in this sample translate to the same CDR3. The chain recombines TRBV5-1 with TRBJ2-7, with 9 bases lining up with TRBD2. Trimming at V came to 4 bases and at J to 2 bases, leaving 4 bases not matched to a gene. CDR3 size: 14 residues. Germline V gene data show CDR1 as SGHRS and CDR2 as YFSETQ. The CDR3 protein is CASSPGLAPYEQYF. The CDR3 DNA reads as TGCGCCAGCAGCCCGGGACTAGCTCCCTACGAGCAGTACTTC.

The chain uses TRBV14 and TRBJ1-3; possible D gene TRBD1, 5 bases. The germline CDR1 and CDR2 sequences are SGHDN and FVKESK. The V and J ends lost 4 bases and 2 bases respectively, with 12 bases between them. The CDR3 has 15 residues. CDR3 sequence: CASSPQGYAGNTIYF. Here the CDR3 DNA reads TGTGCCAGCAGCCCCCAGGGATATGCTGGAAACACCATATATTTT.

V is TRBV7-6 and J is TRBJ2-3; 8 bases are shared with TRBD2. Losses at the gene ends were 0 bases for V and 8 bases for J; bases not matched to a gene: 4. Germline lookup yields CDR1 SGHVS and CDR2 FNYEAQ. There are 14 residues in the CDR3. The CDR3 DNA sequence: TGTGCCAGCAGCTTAGCGCGGGGGGCCTTTACGCAGTATTTT. This codes for CASSLARGAFTQYF.

The chain recombines TRBV27 with TRBJ1-3; D might be TRBD1 (6 bases). The germline CDR1 and CDR2 sequences are MNHEY and SMNVEV (reference sequence). This CDR3 has 15 residues. Trimming cost V 5 bases and J 4 bases, with 15 bases left between them. The DNA of the CDR3 is TGTGCCAGCAGTCCCCAAGGGGGGTTCGGAAACACCATATATTTT. Translating it yields CASSPQGGFGNTIYF.

CDR3 DNA sequence: TGTGCCAGCAGCTTACAGACAGGCGACTATGGCTACACCTTC. Protein: CASSLQTGDYGYTF. The V and J genes are TRBV7-9 and TRBJ1-2; a possible D gene is TRBD1 (6 bases). CDR3 length: 14 residues. The ends were cut back, 2 bases at V and 3 bases at J, with 10 bases in the middle. Looked up from germline, CDR1 is SEHNR and CDR2 is FQNEAQ (reference sequence).

The rearrangement links TRBV4-2 to TRBJ1-1; D possibly corresponds to TRBD1 (6 bases). CDR3 size: 15 residues. V was shortened by 3 bases and J by 6 bases, with 17 bases between the two germline ends. Looked up from germline, CDR1 is LGHNA and CDR2 is YNFKEQ. The CDR3 DNA sequence: TGTGCCAGCAGCCACATCTTTAGGGGGATCCCTGAAGCTTTCTTT. Its translation: CASSHIFRGIPEAFF.

The V and J genes are TRBV5-4 and TRBJ1-2, with D tentatively TRBD1 (6 bases). This CDR3 is built from 15 residues. Germline CDR1 reads SGHNT; CDR2 reads YYREEE (reference sequence). Trimming shortened V by 3 bases and J by 5 bases, and 17 bases separated the two germline ends. As DNA, the CDR3 is TGTGCCAGCAGCTCCATGACAGGAGGGGGGTATGGCTACACCTTC. It codes for CASSSMTGGGYGYTF.

The table lists this clone with a count of one. The chain is built from TRBV6-5 and TRBJ1-2; 10 bases agree with TRBD1. The CDR3 is made up of 14 amino acids. The junction had 8 bases not matched to a gene; V was cut back by 6 bases and J by 7 bases. Looked up from germline, CDR1 is MNHEY and CDR2 is SVGAGI. The CDR3 spells CASSPRTGGIGYTF. The CDR3 DNA sequence: TGTGCCAGCAGCCCCCGGACAGGGGGAATTGGCTACACCTTC.